One and the same sample provided the 15 T cell receptor beta chains below, sequenced in a study of CD8 T cells in ankylosing spondylitis. TCRdb reprocessed the 5' RACE reads with MiXCR, giving one entry per CDR3 protein. Of roughly 240,000 distinct CDR3 sequences detected, around 8% appear once; the ten largest clones hold around 4.4%. The sample consisted of blood, either unsorted or a sorted T cell fraction (not recorded which). These receptor sequences come from a female donor with ankylosing spondylitis or in good health (not recorded which).

The sample holds many counts of this clonotype. The chain links TRBV29-1 to TRBJ2-3, with 9 nucleotides matching TRBD1. This CDR3 region has 14 residues. CDR1 is SQVTM and CDR2 is ANQGSEA in the germline V gene. The trim removed 3 bases at V and 3 bases at J, leaving 4 bases unmatched. The CDR3 bases are TGCAGCGTTGACGGGACAGGGAGAACAGATACGCAGTATTTT. Its protein is CSVDGTGRTDTQYF.

This clonotype was counted many times. The gene calls are TRBV6-1 and TRBJ1-3, with D unresolved. Germline CDR1 is MNHNS and CDR2 is SASEGT. Trimming took off 6 bases at V and 0 bases at J, with 6 bases between the two ends. The CDR3 contains 13 residues. The CDR3 loop reads CASRESSGNTIYF. As DNA, the CDR3 is TGTGCCAGCAGGGAGAGCTCTGGAAACACCATATATTTT.

This clonotype showed up just a few times. V is TRBV4-3 and J is TRBJ1-6, with D possibly TRBD1 on 5 matching bases. The V gene lost 0 bases and the J gene lost 11 bases, with 11 bases spanning the gap. This CDR3 spans 14 amino acids. Germline V gene lookup returns CDR1 LGHNA and CDR2 YSLEER. The CDR3 DNA is TGCGCCAGCAGCCAAGATTGGGGGTGGACACCCCTCCACTTT. Translated, it gives CASSQDWGWTPLHF.

Ten or more counts support this clonotype. This chain links TRBV14 with TRBJ2-2, with TRBD2 as a possible D gene (6 bases). V was shortened by 4 bases and J by 7 bases, with 13 bases between the two germline ends. Germline V gives CDR1 SGHDN, CDR2 FVKESK. The CDR3 has 14 amino acids. CDR3 in DNA: TGTGCCAGCAGCCGGGACTTCCTGGGCGGGGAGCTGTTTTTT. Its protein is CASSRDFLGGELFF.

This clonotype was seen many times. The J gene is TRBJ2-7, the V gene TRBV7-9; D remains ambiguous. Trimming removed 1 base from V and 6 bases from J, with 7 bases in between. CDR1 and CDR2 from the germline V gene are SEHNR and FQNEAQ (reference sequence). The CDR3 consists of 12 residues. The CDR3: CASSLVPGEQYF. In nucleotides, the CDR3 is TGTGCCAGCAGCTTAGTCCCTGGCGAGCAGTACTTC.

This clonotype appeared many times. V gene TRBV2 combines with J gene TRBJ1-2; 7 bases align to TRBD1. With V trimmed by 7 bases and J by 8 bases, 16 bases remained unmatched. This CDR3 spans 15 amino acids. CDR1 and CDR2 (germline): SNHLY, FYNNEI. The CDR3, as DNA: TGTGCCAGCACCCAACGACAGGGTACGGGCTCGGGCTACACCTTC. Amino acid sequence: CASTQRQGTGSGYTF.

On this clonotype: One end of the junction does not line up with germline, which may come from a read error. The V and J genes are TRBV18 and TRBJ2-4, with 11 bases aligning to TRBD1. CDR1 is KGHSH, CDR2 LQKENI, per germline. The CDR3 has 15 residues. Here the CDR3 DNA reads TGTGCCAGCTCACCAAGGGACAGGGGGAAAACCATTCAGTACTTC. Encoded protein: CASSPRDRGKTIQYF.

Comment on this clonotype: A read error may be the cause here, since a much bigger clone is one base away. The rearrangement links TRBV5-1 to TRBJ2-7, with D unresolved. The CDR3 length is 13 residues. CDR1 and CDR2 (germline): SGHRS, YFSETQ. DNA of the CDR3: TGCGCCAGCATCTTGGGTATATCCTACGAGCAGTACTTC. It yields the protein CASILGISYEQYF.

The sample holds many counts of this clonotype. The CDR3 DNA reads TGCAGCGTTCGATCTCAAGGGCCCGGCGAGCAGTACTTC. It codes for CSVRSQGPGEQYF. V gene TRBV29-1 combines with J gene TRBJ2-7; D gene uncertain. V was pared by 5 bases and J by 6 bases, with 17 bases between. The CDR3 sequence is 13 residues long. Germline assignment: CDR1 SQVTM and CDR2 ANQGSEA.

This clonotype occurred many times. V and J are TRBV29-1 and TRBJ1-2; D remains ambiguous. Germline V gene data show CDR1 as SQVTM and CDR2 as ANQGSEA. V gave up 1 base and J gave up 2 bases, with 8 bases separating them. This CDR3 has 13 amino acids. The DNA for the CDR3 is TGCAGCGTTGAAGGGGTGGAGAACTATGGCTACACCTTC. It yields the protein CSVEGVENYGYTF. The whole variable domain, filled in from reference TRBV29-1 and TRBJ1-2, reads SAVISQKPSRDICQRGTSLTIQCQVDSQVTMMFWYRQQPGQSLTLIATANQGSEATYESGFVIDKFPISRPNLTFSTLTVSNMSPEDSSIYLCSVEGVENYGYTFGSGTRLTVV.

This clonotype was seen many times. The CDR3 DNA reads TGCGCCAGCAGCTCAGCCCCCTTCGGTGGCACAGATACGCAGTATTTT. Translated, it gives CASSSAPFGGTDTQYF. The gene calls are TRBV5-1 and TRBJ2-3; no clear D gene. CDR1 is SGHRS and CDR2 is YFSETQ in the germline V gene. V was cut by 3 bases and J by 1 base, with 15 bases left in between. CDR3 size: 16 residues.

This chain uses TRBV19 with TRBJ2-5; tentatively, D is TRBD2 (6 bases). CDR1 is LNHDA and CDR2 is SQIVND in the germline V gene (reference sequence). The CDR3 is 13 residues long. V dropped 3 bases and J dropped 4 bases, with 9 bases sitting between them. The CDR3 region has the DNA TGTGCCAGTAGTATGGAGGGCACAGAGACCCAGTACTTC. Translated, it gives CASSMEGTETQYF.

A few counts support this clonotype. This chain links TRBV7-9 with TRBJ1-2, with no clear D. This CDR3 comprises 14 residues. Germline V gene sequence: CDR1 SEHNR, CDR2 FQNEAQ (reference sequence). Trimming removed 1 base at V and 4 bases at J, with 10 bases between. CDR3 sequence: CASSLGWGVYGYTF. CDR3 DNA sequence: TGTGCCAGCAGCTTAGGTTGGGGAGTCTATGGCTACACCTTC.

This clonotype was detected ten times or more. The genes are TRBV7-6 and TRBJ2-1, with 8 bases lining up with TRBD2. This CDR3 contains 13 residues. Germline trimming cut 5 bases from V and 10 bases from J; bases unmatched to any gene: 7. In germline, CDR1 is SGHVS, CDR2 FNYEAQ. DNA of the CDR3: TGTGCCAGCAGCCCCCCAGCGGGAGACGAGCAGTTCTTC. This translates into CASSPPAGDEQFF.

Concerning this clonotype itself: Since a much larger clone is just one base distant, this may be a read error. The genes are TRBV6-1 and TRBJ2-7; 11 nucleotides align to TRBD2. V lost 8 bases to trimming and J lost 4 bases; unmatched junction nucleotides: 10. CDR3 length: 15 residues. CDR1 and CDR2 (germline): MNHNS, SASEGT. CDR3 in DNA: TGTGCCAGCGGACCTAGCGGGGGGCTTATGTACGAGCAGTACTTC. The encoded protein is CASGPSGGLMYEQYF.